Included here is one TCR beta chain sequence, with context. At one end the junction does not follow the germline gene, possibly because of a read error. This entry is derived from a study of blood T cell repertoires in COVID-19. About the research overall: Donors in the United States, Italy and Spain gave samples during acute or convalescent COVID-19. T cells, B-cell-depleted T cells, or PBMCs provided the cDNA or gDNA that served as material.

Authors' data handling: It was from reference gene primer amplification that nucleated cell counts were estimated. Only in-frame clones appear in the TCRdb table, and some are missing; sequencing was by immunoSEQ multiplex PCR. Clonal size and the V and J genes are those of that table, whereas D and trimming came from the DNA. The sample holds about 69,000 clones, 65% to 85% seen once. The TCR comes from a man between 60 and 75 years old with acute or convalescent COVID-19. The sample comprised peripheral blood.

The CDR3 sequence: CASSVDGTPYQPQHF. Written as DNA, the CDR3 is TGTGCCAGTAGTGTAGACGGGACACCTTATCAGCCCCAGCATTTT. The rearrangement links TRBV19 to TRBJ1-5, with D maybe TRBD1 (6 bases). The germline V gene has CDR1 LNHDA and CDR2 SQIVND (reference sequence). This CDR3 is built from 15 residues.